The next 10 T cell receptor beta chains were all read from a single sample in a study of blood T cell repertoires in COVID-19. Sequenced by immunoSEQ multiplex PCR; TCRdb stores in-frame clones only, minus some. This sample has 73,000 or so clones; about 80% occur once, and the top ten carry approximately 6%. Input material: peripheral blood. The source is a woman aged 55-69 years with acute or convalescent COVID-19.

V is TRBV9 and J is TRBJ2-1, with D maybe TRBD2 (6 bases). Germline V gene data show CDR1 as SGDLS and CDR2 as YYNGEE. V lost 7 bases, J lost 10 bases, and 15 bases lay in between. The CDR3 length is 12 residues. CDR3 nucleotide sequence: TGTGCCAGCGGGGCAGCGGAGGGGGAGCAGTTCTTC. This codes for CASGAAEGEQFF.

Here the CDR3 reads CAISAWGPNTEAFF. The CDR3 bases are TGTGCCATCAGTGCGTGGGGGCCAAACACTGAAGCTTTCTTT. The rearrangement links TRBV10-3 to TRBJ1-1; weak D call: TRBD1 (6 bases). The V end was cut by 4 bases, the J end by 2 bases, with 11 bases between. The CDR3 totals 14 residues. Germline CDR1 is ENHRY and CDR2 is SYGVKD.

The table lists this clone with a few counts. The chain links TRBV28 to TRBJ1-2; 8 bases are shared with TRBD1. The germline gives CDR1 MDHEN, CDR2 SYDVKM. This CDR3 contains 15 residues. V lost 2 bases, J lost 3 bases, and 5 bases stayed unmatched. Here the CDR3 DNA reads TGTGCCAGCAGTTTACTAAACAGGGGGGACTATGGCTACACCTTC. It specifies CASSLLNRGDYGYTF.

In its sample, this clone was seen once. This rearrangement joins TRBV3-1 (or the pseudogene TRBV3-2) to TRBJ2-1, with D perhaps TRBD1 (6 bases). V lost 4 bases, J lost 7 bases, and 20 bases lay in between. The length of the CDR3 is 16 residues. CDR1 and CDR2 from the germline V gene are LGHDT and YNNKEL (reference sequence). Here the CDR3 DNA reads TGTGCCAGCAGCCGTCAGGGCGCCACAGGGTGGAATGAGCAGTTCTTC. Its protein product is CASSRQGATGWNEQFF.

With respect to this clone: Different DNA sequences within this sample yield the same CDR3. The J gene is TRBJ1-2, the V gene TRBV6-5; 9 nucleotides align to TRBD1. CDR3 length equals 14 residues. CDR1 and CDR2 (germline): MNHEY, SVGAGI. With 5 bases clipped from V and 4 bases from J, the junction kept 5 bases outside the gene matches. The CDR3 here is CASSLQDRGYGYTF. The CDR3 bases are TGTGCCAGCAGTCTCCAGGACAGGGGCTATGGCTACACCTTC.

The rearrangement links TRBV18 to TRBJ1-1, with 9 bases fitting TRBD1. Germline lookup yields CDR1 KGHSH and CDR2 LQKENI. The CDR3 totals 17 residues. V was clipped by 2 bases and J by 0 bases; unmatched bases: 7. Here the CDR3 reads CASSPGTGTRLNTEAFF. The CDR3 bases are TGTGCCAGCTCACCAGGGACAGGGACCAGGTTGAACACTGAAGCTTTCTTT.

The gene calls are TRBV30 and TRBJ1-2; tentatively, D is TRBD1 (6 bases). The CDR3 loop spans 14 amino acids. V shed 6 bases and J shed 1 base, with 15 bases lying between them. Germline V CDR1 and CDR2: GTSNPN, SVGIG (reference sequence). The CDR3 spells CACLRTALNYGYTF. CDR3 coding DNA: TGTGCCTGCCTACGGACAGCGCTTAACTATGGCTACACCTTC.

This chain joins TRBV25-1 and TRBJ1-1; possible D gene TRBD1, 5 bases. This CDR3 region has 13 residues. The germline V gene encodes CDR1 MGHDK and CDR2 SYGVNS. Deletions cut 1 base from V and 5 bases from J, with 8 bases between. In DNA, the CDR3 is TGTGCCAGCAGTGAATGGGGGGGGACTGAAGCTTTCTTT. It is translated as CASSEWGGTEAFF.

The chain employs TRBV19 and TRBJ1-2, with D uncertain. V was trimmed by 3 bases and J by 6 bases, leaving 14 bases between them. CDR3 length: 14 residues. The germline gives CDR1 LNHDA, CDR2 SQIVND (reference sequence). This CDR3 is CASSIRPSEDGYTF. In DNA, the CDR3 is TGTGCCAGTAGTATCCGGCCTAGTGAAGATGGCTACACCTTC.

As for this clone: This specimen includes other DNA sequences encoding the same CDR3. The CDR3 protein is CASSQGTAYEQYF. CDR3 in DNA: TGTGCCAGCAGCCAAGGGACAGCCTACGAGCAGTACTTC. The chain uses TRBV3-1 (or the pseudogene TRBV3-2) and TRBJ2-7; the D gene is possibly TRBD1 (6 bases). Trimming took off 1 base at V and 2 bases at J, with 6 bases between the two ends. The CDR3 consists of 13 residues. From germline, CDR1 is LGHDT and CDR2 YNNKEL (reference sequence).